Reported below is one T cell receptor beta chain. Assay used: immunoSEQ multiplex PCR; TCRdb lists only in-frame clones, some missing. There are about 1.1 million clones in the sample; 60% to 80% occur only once, and 0.89% lies in the top ten. The data derive from a study of shared clonotypes between healthy human individuals. Trimming took 3 bases from V and 7 from J, leaving 12 bases between them. The germline CDR1 and CDR2 sequences are SGHTA and FQGTGA. The CDR3 is 14 residues long. The gene calls are TRBV7-3 and TRBJ2-2, with D unresolved. This TCR came from a man younger than 30 in good health. Some clones in this sample may be carry-over from other donors' samples. The sequenced sample was memory CD4+ T cells from PBMCs. Noted subset: CD45RA-negative fraction. The CDR3, as DNA: TGTGCCAGCAGCTTGTCTCCCTCGGGCGGGGAGCTGTTTTTT. Residues: CASSLSPSGGELFF.